The present entry profiles one T cell receptor (beta chain) with its context. This sample stems from a study of T cells in localized non-small cell lung cancer. V was pared by 3 bases and J by 4 bases, with 10 bases between. Germline V lookup: CDR1 SGHAT, CDR2 FQNNGV. The CDR3 length is 13 residues. Using immunoSEQ multiplex PCR, the repertoire was profiled, and TCRdb retains in-frame clones only, with some absent. The data hold under 150,000 clones, with around 89% observed a single time. The genes are TRBV11-2 and TRBJ2-7; no clear D. The origin of this receptor is a female donor older than 55 with stage I lung adenocarcinoma. Specimen: peripheral blood, collected before any cancer treatment. CDR3 nucleotide sequence: TGTGCCAGCAGCTTTCCGGACCTTTACGAGCAGTACTTC. Translation gives CASSFPDLYEQYF.